This TCR beta chain was obtained from a study of blood T cell repertoires in COVID-19. Seattle cases were enrolled at active infection and followed longitudinally. In the authors' workflow: Estimated nucleated cell counts came from reference gene primer amplification. Here immunoSEQ multiplex PCR was the method, and the copy in TCRdb shows in-frame clones only, minus some. The DNA gave D and trimming, while V, J and clone size come from that table. This table holds some 54,000 clones, around 80% found once. Source material: peripheral blood. The origin of this receptor is a woman of 80 years or more with COVID-19, enrolled during active disease.

CDR3 protein: CASSFGQGRYEQYF. In DNA form, the CDR3 reads TGCGCCAGCAGCTTCGGACAGGGGAGGTACGAGCAGTACTTC. The chain carries TRBV5-1 and TRBJ2-7, with TRBD1 matching 9 bases. The CDR3 is 14 amino acids. V lost 2 bases to trimming and J lost 4 bases; unmatched junction nucleotides: 4. Germline V CDR1 and CDR2: SGHRS, YFSETQ.